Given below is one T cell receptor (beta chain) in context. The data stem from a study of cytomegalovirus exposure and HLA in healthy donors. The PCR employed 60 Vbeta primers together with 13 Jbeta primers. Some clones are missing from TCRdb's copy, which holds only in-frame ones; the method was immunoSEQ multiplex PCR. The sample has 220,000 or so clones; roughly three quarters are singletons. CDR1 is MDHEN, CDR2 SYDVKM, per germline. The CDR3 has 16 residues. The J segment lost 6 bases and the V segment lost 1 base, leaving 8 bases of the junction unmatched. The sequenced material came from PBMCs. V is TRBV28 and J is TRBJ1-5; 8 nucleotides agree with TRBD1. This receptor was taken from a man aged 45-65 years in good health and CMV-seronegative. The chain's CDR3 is CASSLFGQGASQPQHF. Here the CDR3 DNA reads TGTGCCAGCAGTTTATTCGGCCAGGGGGCCTCTCAGCCCCAGCATTTT.